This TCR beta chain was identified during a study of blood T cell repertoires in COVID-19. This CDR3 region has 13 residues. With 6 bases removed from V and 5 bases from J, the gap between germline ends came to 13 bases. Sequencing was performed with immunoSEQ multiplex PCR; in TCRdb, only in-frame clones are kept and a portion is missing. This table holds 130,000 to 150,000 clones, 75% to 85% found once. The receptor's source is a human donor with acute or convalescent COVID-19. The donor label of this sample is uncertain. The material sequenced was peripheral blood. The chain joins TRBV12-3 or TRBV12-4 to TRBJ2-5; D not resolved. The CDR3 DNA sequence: TGTGCCAGCAGCCCACAGAGAATGGAGACCCAGTACTTC. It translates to CASSPQRMETQYF.